This T cell receptor beta chain emerged from a study of regulatory T cells in long-lasting Graves disease. As to time point: newly diagnosed GD, antithyroid drugs for less than 3 months. PBMC RNA served as the TCR library source. CDR3-region Arm-PCR and iRepertoire HTBI primers produced the TCR beta libraries. MiXCR, run by TCRdb on the multiplex PCR reads, gives a single entry per CDR3 protein. The sample includes about 200,000 distinct CDR3 sequences, about 19% of them seen just once. This CDR3 has 16 residues. From germline, CDR1 is SGHDN and CDR2 FVKESK. Trimming at V came to 5 bases and at J to 1 base, leaving 6 bases not matched to a gene. In addition, the sample was reused for a study of T cells in Graves' hyperthyroidism and ophthalmopathy.

The starting material was peripheral blood mononuclear cells (PBMCs), obtained at new diagnosis, from a patient treated with antithyroid drugs. The TCR was taken from a woman in her 30s with Graves disease. J is TRBJ2-5 and V is TRBV14; 11 nucleotides match TRBD2. Written as DNA, the CDR3 is TGTGCCAGCAGCTATATAGGACTAGCGGGCCAAGAGACCCAGTACTTC. It codes for CASSYIGLAGQETQYF.